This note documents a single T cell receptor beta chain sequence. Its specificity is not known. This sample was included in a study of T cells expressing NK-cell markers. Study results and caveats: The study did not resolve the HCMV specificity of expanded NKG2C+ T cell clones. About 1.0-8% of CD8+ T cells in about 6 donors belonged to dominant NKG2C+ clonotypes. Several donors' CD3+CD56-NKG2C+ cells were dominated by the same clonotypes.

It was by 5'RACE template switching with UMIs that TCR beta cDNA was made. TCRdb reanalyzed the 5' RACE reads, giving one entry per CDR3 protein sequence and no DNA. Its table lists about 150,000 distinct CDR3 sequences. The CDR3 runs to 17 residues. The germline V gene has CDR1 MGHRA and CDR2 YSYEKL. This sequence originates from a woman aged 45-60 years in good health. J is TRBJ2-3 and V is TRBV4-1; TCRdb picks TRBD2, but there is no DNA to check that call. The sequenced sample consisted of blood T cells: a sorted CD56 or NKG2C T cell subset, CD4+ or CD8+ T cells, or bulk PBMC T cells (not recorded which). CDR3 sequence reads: CASSQEGGLAYTDTQYF.